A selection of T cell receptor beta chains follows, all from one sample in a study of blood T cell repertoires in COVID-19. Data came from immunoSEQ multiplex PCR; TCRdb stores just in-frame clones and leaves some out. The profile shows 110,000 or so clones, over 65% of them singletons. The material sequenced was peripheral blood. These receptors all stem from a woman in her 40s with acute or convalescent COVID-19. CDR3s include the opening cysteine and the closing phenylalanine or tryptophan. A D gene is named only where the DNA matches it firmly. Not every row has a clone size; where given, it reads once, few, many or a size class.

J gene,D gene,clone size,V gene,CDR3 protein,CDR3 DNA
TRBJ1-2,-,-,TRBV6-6,CASRLQGERPRYGYTF,TGTGCCAGCAGACTACAGGGAGAACGTCCTCGGTATGGCTACACCTTC
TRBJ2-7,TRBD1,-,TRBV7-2,CASSPGTGGPYEQYF,TGTGCCAGCAGTCCCGGGACAGGGGGCCCCTACGAGCAGTACTTC
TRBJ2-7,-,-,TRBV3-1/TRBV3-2,CASSSDSYEQYF,TGTGCCAGCAGCTCTGACAGCTACGAGCAGTACTTC
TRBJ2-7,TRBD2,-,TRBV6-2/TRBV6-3,CASSYPPAGTYEQYF,TGTGCCAGCAGTTACCCTCCAGCGGGAACCTACGAGCAGTACTTC
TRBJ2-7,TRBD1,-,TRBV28,CASSLSGQGRYEQYF,TGTGCCAGCAGTTTGTCCGGACAGGGGAGGTACGAGCAGTACTTC
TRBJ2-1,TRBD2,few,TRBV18,CASSPTSGGYNEQFF,TGTGCCAGCTCCCCCACTAGCGGGGGTTACAATGAGCAGTTCTTC
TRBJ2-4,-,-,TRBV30,CAWSQENIQYF,TGTGCCTGGAGTCAGGAAAACATTCAGTACTTC
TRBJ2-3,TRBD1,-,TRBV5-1,CASSLAGTAGTDTQYF,TGCGCCAGCAGCTTGGCCGGGACAGCAGGCACAGATACGCAGTATTTT
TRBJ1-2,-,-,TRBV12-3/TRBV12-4,CASRPDKNYGYTF,TGTGCCAGCAGGCCTGACAAAAACTATGGCTACACCTTC
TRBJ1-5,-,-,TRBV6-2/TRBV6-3,CASSYFRQDNQPQHF,TGTGCCAGCAGTTACTTCCGACAGGACAATCAGCCCCAGCATTTT
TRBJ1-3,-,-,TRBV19,CASSDGQSSGNTIYF,TGTGCCAGTAGTGACGGACAGAGCTCTGGAAACACCATATATTTT
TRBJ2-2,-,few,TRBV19,CASSQFSRGDTGELFF,TGTGCCAGTAGTCAATTCTCTAGGGGTGACACCGGGGAGCTGTTTTTT
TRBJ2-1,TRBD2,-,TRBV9,CASSVAGGGVRNEQFF,TGTGCCAGCAGCGTAGCGGGCGGGGGGGTGCGAAATGAGCAGTTCTTC
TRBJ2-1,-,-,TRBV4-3,CASSRSIGLNSYNEQFF,TGCGCCAGCAGCCGATCAATAGGACTGAACTCCTACAATGAGCAGTTCTTC
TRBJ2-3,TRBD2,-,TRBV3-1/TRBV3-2,CASSHGGYTDTQYF,TGTGCCAGCAGCCACGGGGGGTACACAGATACGCAGTATTTT